This T cell receptor beta chain stems from a study of blood T cell repertoires in COVID-19 (dated by TCRdb to the early 2020s). For the wider study: The collaborator samples originated in the United States, Italy and Spain and spanned the acute and convalescent phases of COVID-19. Samples came from the ongoing ImmuneRACE study (first 160 participants) plus 1,254 subjects from 6 global collaborators. The material from the prospective study consisted of cDNA or gDNA derived from T cells, B-cell-depleted T cells, or PBMCs. The repertoires were released in a freely available public database intended as a resource for research on the immune response to SARS-CoV-2. Deeply sampled blood TCRbeta repertoires from subjects exposed to, actively infected with, or recovered from COVID-19 were included in the dataset. Sample metadata almost always included a de-identified subject ID, COVID-19 status, age in years and sex. Where HLA class I and class II types were available, the types were taken from metadata supplied by the sample provider, not from assay-based typing. Paper-wide results and their limitations: The amount of clinical and demographic metadata varied by source and participant and was provided uncurated.

The immunoSEQ Assay, a bias-controlled multiplex PCR, was used to amplify TCRbeta CDR3 regions from genomic DNA. Per the source publication's procedure: The number of nucleated cells in each sample was estimated by amplification of reference gene primers within the assay. To quantify the absolute abundance of each unique TCRbeta CDR3 rearrangement, sequence reads were collapsed and filtered. For each sample, productive Simpson clonality was calculated as the square root of Simpson's diversity index across productive rearrangements. TCRdb took over this immuneACCESS table, retaining in-frame rearrangements with V and J assigned. Such tables are incomplete; in checked studies, under half of the missing clones stem from an unresolved V gene, and the remainder is unexplained. V, J and clone size derive from that table, while D and trimming were established from the DNA sequence. This sample gives approximately 210,000 clones in total; around 88% of them show up just once. The ten top clones hold roughly 14% of the sample.

Of note for this clone: What antigen it recognizes has not been identified. Base qualities are not at hand, and no much larger clone is one base apart.

Participants in the prospective study were enrolled through a virtual design, were aged roughly 18 to 100 years, and lived in 24 United States geographic areas. In the prospective study, participants were assigned to cohorts based on the clinical history participants reported in a screening survey and a study questionnaire. In the prospective study, mobile phlebotomists collected whole blood, serum and a nasopharyngeal or oropharyngeal swab from each participant. Participants in the prospective study had the option to provide additional blood draws and questionnaires over a roughly 2-month period. Blood samples from the prospective study were shipped frozen or at room temperature prior to DNA extraction. The CDR3 contains 15 residues, cysteine and phenylalanine counted. Only the CDR3 portion is preserved as DNA: 45 bases, with reading frame beginning at the first base. CDR1 and CDR2, per the germline V gene, are MGHRA and YSYEKL. Trimming costs V 2 bases and J 0 bases, and their ends lie 10 bases apart.

Sample: PBMCs or T cells enriched from blood (not recorded which). The sequence derives from a woman in her forties or fifties with acute COVID-19. The chain links TRBV4-1 with TRBJ1-1, with no D gene named confidently. The CDR3 region has the sequence CASSQLTKLNTEAFF. The nucleotides are TGCGCCAGCAGCCAACTGACAAAGTTGAACACTGAAGCTTTCTTT.